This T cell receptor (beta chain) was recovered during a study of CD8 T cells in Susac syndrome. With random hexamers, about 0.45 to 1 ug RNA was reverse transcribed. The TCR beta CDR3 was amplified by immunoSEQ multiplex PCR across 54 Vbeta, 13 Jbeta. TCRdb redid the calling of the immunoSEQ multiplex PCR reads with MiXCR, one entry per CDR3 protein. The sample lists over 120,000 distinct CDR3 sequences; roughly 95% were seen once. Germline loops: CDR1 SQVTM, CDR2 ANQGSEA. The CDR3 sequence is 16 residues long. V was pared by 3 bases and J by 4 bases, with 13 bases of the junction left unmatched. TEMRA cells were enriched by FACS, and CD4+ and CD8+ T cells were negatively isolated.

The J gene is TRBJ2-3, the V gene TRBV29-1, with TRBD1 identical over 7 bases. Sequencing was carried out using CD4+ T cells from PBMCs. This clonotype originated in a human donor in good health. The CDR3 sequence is CSVEGRQGKGPDTQYF. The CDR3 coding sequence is TGCAGCGTTGAGGGCCGACAGGGTAAGGGTCCAGATACGCAGTATTTT.